The 30 T cell receptor beta chains listed next were all sequenced from one sample in a study of shared clonotypes between healthy human individuals. The data were produced by immunoSEQ multiplex PCR, yet TCRdb's version contains in-frame clones alone and is incomplete. The data show more than 2 million clones, with approximately 96% seen just once and more than 0.1% held by the top ten. What was sequenced was naive CD4+ T cells sorted from blood. The subset denotes: CD45RA+ positively selected. The receptors here all came from a man aged 18-30 years in good health.

This chain joins TRBV14 and TRBJ1-2, with TRBD1 identical over 9 bases. This CDR3 has 16 residues. V gave up 4 bases and J gave up 7 bases; unmatched junction bases: 13. Germline values: CDR1 SGHDN, CDR2 FVKESK. Here the CDR3 reads CASSPQGTGSVAGYTF. CDR3 DNA: TGTGCCAGCAGCCCCCAGGGGACAGGGTCTGTTGCTGGCTACACCTTC.

The J gene is TRBJ1-2, the V gene TRBV27; D gene uncertain. The CDR3 spans 15 residues. Trimming removed 0 bases from V and 3 bases from J, with 11 bases in between. CDR1 is MNHEY, CDR2 SMNVEV, per germline (reference sequence). This chain's CDR3 is CASSLSLGSDYGYTF. The CDR3 DNA follows: TGTGCCAGCAGTTTATCACTGGGGTCGGACTATGGCTACACCTTC.

The chain recombines TRBV28 with TRBJ1-5, with a tentative D call TRBD1 (5 bases). Trimming shortened V by 9 bases and J by 7 bases, and 19 bases separated the two germline ends. Germline CDR1 MDHEN, CDR2 SYDVKM. The CDR3 consists of 14 residues. The CDR3 sequence is CASHTGVRGQPQHF. In nucleotides, the CDR3 is TGTGCCAGTCACACGGGGGTGCGGGGCCAGCCCCAGCATTTT.

CDR3 region: CASSVGPDTEAFF. CDR3 coding DNA: TGTGCCAGCAGCGTAGGCCCAGACACTGAAGCTTTCTTT. The gene calls are TRBV7-6 and TRBJ1-1; D ambiguous. In germline, CDR1 is SGHVS, CDR2 FNYEAQ. The V end was cut by 5 bases, the J end by 3 bases, with 10 bases between. The CDR3 loop spans 13 amino acids. The whole variable domain, filled in from reference TRBV7-6 and TRBJ1-1, reads GAGVSQSPRYKVTKRGQDVALRCDPISGHVSLYWYRQALGQGPEFLTYFNYEAQQDKSGLPNDRFSAERPEGSISTLTIQRTEQRDSAMYRCASSVGPDTEAFFGQGTRLTVV.

The genes are TRBV19 and TRBJ2-4; weak D call: TRBD2 (6 bases). The CDR3 spans 11 residues. The germline gives CDR1 LNHDA, CDR2 SQIVND (reference sequence). V was shortened by 6 bases and J by 13 bases, with 13 bases between the two germline ends. This chain's CDR3 is CASSPGTPQYF. CDR3 in DNA: TGTGCCAGTAGCCCCGGGACTCCCCAGTACTTC.

Note on this clone: Other DNA sequences in this sample translate to the same CDR3. The chain carries TRBV6-6 and TRBJ1-4, with 8 bases lining up with TRBD1. Per the germline V gene, CDR1 is MNHNY and CDR2 is SVGAGI (reference sequence). The CDR3 loop spans 14 amino acids. V lost 6 bases, J lost 5 bases, and 5 bases stayed unmatched. CDR3 nucleotide sequence: TGTGCCAGCAGCCTAGGACAGGGCAATGAAAAACTGTTTTTT. It codes for CASSLGQGNEKLFF.

This chain joins TRBV12-5 and TRBJ2-1, with 8 bases aligning to TRBD1. V trimming: 5 bases; J trimming: 6 bases; junction bases outside the gene matches: 9. The CDR3 loop spans 15 amino acids. Germline V gene sequence: CDR1 LGHNT, CDR2 FRNRAP. The CDR3 bases are TGTGCTAGTGGTCCCGGGACAGGCGTTACCAATGAGCAGTTCTTC. Translating gives CASGPGTGVTNEQFF.

The V call is TRBV2, the J call TRBJ1-1; a weak D match, TRBD1 (6 bases). The germline V and J ends were trimmed by 10 bases and 7 bases, with 13 bases remaining between them. Germline-derived CDR1 and CDR2 are SNHLY and FYNNEI. The CDR3 is made up of 11 amino acids. The CDR3 nucleotides are TGTGCCACAGCGTGGGGGCGTGAAGCTTTCTTT. Protein sequence: CATAWGREAFF. The whole variable domain, filled in from reference TRBV2 and TRBJ1-1, reads EPEVTQTPSHQVTQMGQEVILRCVPISNHLYFYWYRQILGQKVEFLVSFYNNEISEKSEIFDDQFSVERPDGSNFTLKIRSTKLEDSAMYFCATAWGREAFFGQGTRLTVV.

The chain employs TRBV14 and TRBJ2-7; perhaps TRBD1 as D (5 bases). With 0 bases removed from V and 1 base from J, the gap between germline ends came to 10 bases. Per germline, CDR1 SGHDN and CDR2 FVKESK. The CDR3 runs to 15 residues. Here the CDR3 DNA reads TGTGCCAGCAGCCAAGAATCAGGGTGGTCCTACGAGCAGTACTTC. Amino acids: CASSQESGWSYEQYF.

The chain carries TRBV29-1 and TRBJ2-7; 11 bases map to TRBD2. This CDR3 is 14 amino acids long. Germline CDR1 and CDR2: SQVTM and ANQGSEA. V lost 4 bases to trimming and J lost 0 bases; unmatched junction nucleotides: 2. CDR3 in amino acids: CSVGGTSGSYEQYF. Written as DNA, the CDR3 is TGCAGCGTTGGAGGGACTAGCGGCTCCTACGAGCAGTACTTC.

Regarding this clone: Other DNA sequences in the same sample also yield this CDR3. J is TRBJ2-7 and V is TRBV7-2, with 7 bases identical to TRBD2. There are 14 residues in the CDR3. Germline V gives CDR1 SGHTA, CDR2 FQGNSA. The ends lost 1 base at V and 4 bases at J; junction bases unmatched: 4. CDR3 sequence (DNA): TGTGCCAGCAGCTTAGGCGGGAGCCTGTACGAGCAGTACTTC. Translation gives CASSLGGSLYEQYF.

The rearrangement joins TRBV7-2 to TRBJ2-1; no firm D call. Per germline, CDR1 SGHTA and CDR2 FQGNSA. Trimming cost V 5 bases and J 0 bases, with 11 bases left between them. This CDR3 contains 15 residues. This chain's CDR3 is CASSPPQSSYNEQFF. The DNA for the CDR3 is TGTGCCAGCAGCCCCCCCCAGAGCTCCTACAATGAGCAGTTCTTC.

V is TRBV15 and J is TRBJ1-5, with TRBD1 matching 8 bases. The trim removed 1 base at V and 0 bases at J, leaving 8 bases unmatched. This CDR3 has 18 residues. Germline V gives CDR1 LNHNV, CDR2 YYDKDF (reference sequence). Written as DNA, the CDR3 is TGTGCCACCAGCAGAGGGACAGGGAACATATATAGCAATCAGCCCCAGCATTTT. It encodes CATSRGTGNIYSNQPQHF.

As regards this clone: Other nucleotide sequences from this sample produce the same CDR3. The rearrangement joins TRBV2 to TRBJ2-7, with D perhaps TRBD1 (5 bases). V was shortened by 7 bases and J by 2 bases, with 9 bases between the two germline ends. CDR1 and CDR2 from the germline V gene are SNHLY and FYNNEI. The CDR3 runs to 12 residues. CDR3 coding DNA: TGTGCCAGCACCCAGGGTGCCTACGAGCAGTACTTC. Amino acid sequence: CASTQGAYEQYF.

The J gene is TRBJ1-1, the V gene TRBV30; TRBD1 matches at 7 bases. The CDR3 covers 15 residues. CDR1 GTSNPN and CDR2 SVGIG come from the germline V gene (reference sequence). V shed 3 bases, J shed 0 bases, and the junction held 7 bases outside the gene matches. CDR3 in amino acids: CAWRRNRGLNTEAFF. Here the CDR3 DNA reads TGTGCCTGGAGGCGGAACAGGGGATTGAACACTGAAGCTTTCTTT.

This chain joins TRBV4-1 and TRBJ1-1; D call uncertain. The CDR3 sequence is 17 residues long. Germline V lookup: CDR1 MGHRA, CDR2 YSYEKL. Trimming stripped 4 bases from V and 3 bases from J, with 21 bases between. The chain's CDR3 is CASSPGRAKRVDTEAFF. In nucleotides, the CDR3 is TGCGCCAGCAGCCCGGGAAGGGCGAAAAGGGTCGACACTGAAGCTTTCTTT.

For the CDR3, the DNA is TGTGCCAGCACGACGAAACAAACAGGGCAAGAGACCCAGTACTTC. Translating it yields CASTTKQTGQETQYF. The chain links TRBV5-4 to TRBJ2-5, with a tentative D call TRBD1 (6 bases). Trimming took 6 bases from V and 2 from J, leaving 17 bases between them. This CDR3 is built from 15 residues. Germline loops: CDR1 SGHNT, CDR2 YYREEE (reference sequence).

Points on this clone: Other nucleotide sequences in the sample specify the same CDR3. J is TRBJ2-3 and V is TRBV6-6; D perhaps matches TRBD2 (5 bases). The V and J ends lost 2 bases and 3 bases respectively, with 12 bases between them. CDR3 length equals 15 residues. Germline-derived CDR1 and CDR2 are MNHNY and SVGAGI (reference sequence). This CDR3 reads CASSYPAGGTDTQYF. CDR3 coding DNA: TGTGCCAGCAGTTACCCGGCGGGTGGAACAGATACGCAGTATTTT.

The gene calls are TRBV10-3 and TRBJ2-7; D might be TRBD1 (7 bases). CDR1 ENHRY and CDR2 SYGVKD come from the germline V gene. The CDR3 runs 14 residues. The ends were cut back, 3 bases at V and 7 bases at J, with 16 bases in the middle. CDR3 region: CAISDGGTGEEQYF. The CDR3 DNA sequence: TGTGCCATCAGTGACGGGGGTACAGGGGAGGAGCAGTACTTC.

The genes are TRBV10-2 and TRBJ2-5; D is ambiguous. The V gene lost 8 bases and the J gene lost 5 bases, with 12 bases spanning the gap. CDR1 and CDR2 from the germline V gene are WSHSY and SAAADI. The CDR3 runs to 12 residues. CDR3: CASSLQMETQYF. The CDR3 DNA sequence: TGCGCCAGCTCCTTACAGATGGAGACCCAGTACTTC.

The chain combines TRBV27 with TRBJ2-2, with 7 bases identical to TRBD2. The CDR3 contains 14 residues. With V trimmed by 5 bases and J by 4 bases, 4 bases remained unmatched. Germline V gene data show CDR1 as MNHEY and CDR2 as SMNVEV (reference sequence). CDR3 nucleotide sequence: TGTGCCAGCAGTCCTAGCGGAACCACCGGGGAGCTGTTTTTT. It is translated as CASSPSGTTGELFF.

This chain connects TRBV5-5 to TRBJ1-4; 9 nucleotides match TRBD1. CDR3 length: 16 amino acids. The germline CDR1 and CDR2 sequences are SGHKS and YYEKEE (reference sequence). Unmatched junction bases numbered 11, after V lost 4 bases and J lost 7 bases. The CDR3, as DNA: TGTGCCAGCAGCCGACCGGGACAGGGATCGACTGAAAAACTGTTTTTT. Translated: CASSRPGQGSTEKLFF.

This rearrangement joins TRBV10-2 to TRBJ2-7; D not certain. The CDR3 has 13 amino acids. Germline V lookup: CDR1 WSHSY, CDR2 SAAADI. With 4 bases removed from V and 6 bases from J, the gap between germline ends came to 13 bases. This CDR3 reads CASSACSQCEQYF. The CDR3 DNA reads TGCGCCAGCAGTGCTTGTAGTCAGTGCGAGCAGTACTTC.

The table lists this clone with a count of one. The chain uses TRBV4-3 and TRBJ1-1; 7 bases agree with TRBD1. This CDR3 spans 15 amino acids. CDR1 is LGHNA and CDR2 is YSLEER in the germline V gene. Germline trimming cut 2 bases from V and 0 bases from J; bases unmatched to any gene: 3. The CDR3 region is CASSQNRGMNTEAFF. The CDR3 DNA reads as TGCGCCAGCAGCCAAAACAGGGGCATGAACACTGAAGCTTTCTTT.

The gene calls are TRBV11-2 and TRBJ2-1, with 12 bases matching TRBD2. The CDR3 extends over 14 amino acids. From germline, CDR1 is SGHAT and CDR2 FQNNGV. V lost 5 bases and J lost 7; bases outside the gene matches: 3. CDR3 bases: TGTGCCAGCAGCCACGGACTAGCGGGAAATGAGCAGTTCTTC. This sequence encodes CASSHGLAGNEQFF.

V gene TRBV2 combines with J gene TRBJ1-5, with 10 bases that match TRBD1. V lost 5 bases to trimming and J lost 4 bases; unmatched junction nucleotides: 8. The germline V gene encodes CDR1 SNHLY and CDR2 FYNNEI. The CDR3 is made up of 16 amino acids. CDR3 nucleotides: TGTGCCAGCAGTCGGACAGGGGGAAATGGGAATCAGCCCCAGCATTTT. Its protein is CASSRTGGNGNQPQHF. Variable domain in full (rest from reference TRBV2 and TRBJ1-5): EPEVTQTPSHQVTQMGQEVILRCVPISNHLYFYWYRQILGQKVEFLVSFYNNEISEKSEIFDDQFSVERPDGSNFTLKIRSTKLEDSAMYFCASSRTGGNGNQPQHFGDGTRLSIL.

V is TRBV5-1 and J is TRBJ1-1; a possible D gene is TRBD1 (6 bases). The germline CDR1 and CDR2 sequences are SGHRS and YFSETQ. The length of the CDR3 is 14 residues. The ends were cut back, 4 bases at V and 1 base at J, with 11 bases in the middle. CDR3 sequence: CASSTGQTNTEAFF. Written as DNA, the CDR3 is TGCGCCAGCAGCACTGGACAGACGAACACTGAAGCTTTCTTT.

The V gene is TRBV25-1, the J gene TRBJ1-1; D is perhaps TRBD1 (6 bases). The V end was cut by 6 bases, the J end by 12 bases, with 14 bases between. The CDR3 length is 11 residues. Germline V gene data show CDR1 as MGHDK and CDR2 as SYGVNS. The CDR3 DNA is TGTGCCAGCAGCTTTGGACAGCAAACTTTCTTT. This sequence encodes CASSFGQQTFF.

V and J are TRBV5-4 and TRBJ2-5; 15 bases agree with TRBD2. Germline trimming cut 4 bases from V and 1 base from J; bases unmatched to any gene: 2. CDR3 length: 16 residues. The germline gives CDR1 SGHNT, CDR2 YYREEE (reference sequence). The CDR3: CASSGGLAGGQETQYF. The CDR3 nucleotides read TGTGCCAGCAGCGGGGGACTAGCGGGGGGCCAAGAGACCCAGTACTTC.

This chain uses TRBV29-1 with TRBJ1-2; 10 bases are shared with TRBD1. The ends lost 6 bases at V and 7 bases at J; junction bases unmatched: 14. This CDR3 spans 15 amino acids. From germline, CDR1 is SQVTM and CDR2 ANQGSEA. Here the CDR3 DNA reads TGCAGCGTCACCCGGGACAGGGGAGGAAGCAGTGGCTACACCTTC. Residues: CSVTRDRGGSSGYTF.